These 6 T cell receptor beta chains were all obtained from the same sample, sequenced in a study of blood T cell repertoires in COVID-19. Clones were sequenced by immunoSEQ multiplex PCR, and TCRdb holds only the in-frame ones, with some missing. The sample gives a few hundred thousand clones, less than 90% of which show up once; 2% to 2.5% is in the top ten. The sequencing input was peripheral blood. These receptors originate from a woman in her fifties or sixties with acute or convalescent COVID-19.

This clone was seen a few times. The genes are TRBV11-2 and TRBJ1-4; D gene ambiguous. Germline-derived CDR1 and CDR2 are SGHAT and FQNNGV. The CDR3 length is 13 residues. Trimming left V 1 base short and J 12 bases short, with 12 bases between. The CDR3 bases are TGTGCCAGCAGCTTAGGTGTGGGGAGGGAACTGTTTTTT. Amino acids: CASSLGVGRELFF.

This chain connects TRBV5-1 to TRBJ2-2, with TRBD1 matching over 8 bases. The CDR3 spans 16 residues. V lost 3 bases, J lost 0 bases, and 4 bases stayed unmatched. CDR1 SGHRS and CDR2 YFSETQ come from the germline V gene. CDR3 sequence: CASSWGTGSNTGELFF. The CDR3 DNA is TGCGCCAGCAGCTGGGGGACAGGATCGAACACCGGGGAGCTGTTTTTT.

This clone was recorded only once. CDR3 sequence (DNA): TGTGCCAGCAGCTTAGAGTCCAGCCGGGTCTACGAGCAGTACTTC. This sequence encodes CASSLESSRVYEQYF. The chain is built from TRBV11-2 and TRBJ2-7; no definite D call. CDR3 length equals 15 residues. V was clipped by 0 bases and J by 3 bases, with 12 bases between them. Germline V gene sequence: CDR1 SGHAT, CDR2 FQNNGV.

The chain joins TRBV5-1 to TRBJ2-3; 10 positions agree with TRBD2. This CDR3 comprises 18 residues. Unmatched junction bases numbered 11, after V lost 4 bases and J lost 0 bases. Germline-derived CDR1 and CDR2 are SGHRS and YFSETQ. CDR3 in amino acids: CASSGGLAYSPSTDTQYF. The CDR3 nucleotides read TGCGCCAGCAGCGGGGGACTAGCGTATTCCCCTAGCACAGATACGCAGTATTTT.

V usage is TRBV19 and J usage is TRBJ1-1; 11 nucleotides line up with TRBD1. The ends lost 4 bases at V and 1 base at J; junction bases unmatched: 8. CDR3 size: 17 residues. Germline V gene lookup returns CDR1 LNHDA and CDR2 SQIVND (reference sequence). The CDR3 DNA reads as TGTGCCAGTAGTACGCCTCGGACAGGGGGCAAGAACACTGAAGCTTTCTTT. Protein: CASSTPRTGGKNTEAFF. Combining the CDR3 with reference TRBV19 and TRBJ1-1 gives the whole variable domain DGGITQSPKYLFRKEGQNVTLSCEQNLNHDAMYWYRQDPGQGLRLIYYSQIVNDFQKGDIAEGYSVSREKKESFPLTVTSAQKNPTAFYLCASSTPRTGGKNTEAFFGQGTRLTVV.

The chain carries TRBV7-3 and TRBJ2-3; TRBD2 aligns across 11 bases. The germline gives CDR1 SGHTA, CDR2 FQGTGA. CDR3 length: 15 residues. V gave up 5 bases and J gave up 4 bases; unmatched junction bases: 5. The CDR3 DNA reads TGTGCCAGCAGCCCTAGCGGGGGGAGAGCAGATACGCAGTATTTT. Its protein product is CASSPSGGRADTQYF.